The rows below give T cell receptor beta chains drawn from one sample of a study of blood T cell repertoires in COVID-19. Method: immunoSEQ multiplex PCR; TCRdb's copy keeps in-frame clones and lacks some. The sample lists about 230,000 clones, around 86% occurring once. Sequenced sample: peripheral blood. All receptors come from a man in his fifties or sixties with COVID-19, enrolled during active disease. Each CDR3 is given with its conserved first and last residue. A D gene is named only where the DNA matches it firmly. Size is stated for part of the rows, as once, few or many counts, or as a class when the clone is expanded.

V gene	clone size	J gene	D gene	CDR3 protein	CDR3 DNA
TRBV18	NA	TRBJ2-7	NA	CASSPLGSERSYEQYF	TGTGCCAGCTCACCCCTAGGCTCGGAAAGGTCCTACGAGCAGTACTTC
TRBV5-1	NA	TRBJ1-4	NA	CASSSETGTNEKLFF	TGCGCCAGCAGCTCGGAGACGGGAACTAATGAAAAACTGTTTTTT
TRBV28	once	TRBJ2-1	NA	CASKQVLNEQFF	TGTGCCAGTAAACAGGTTTTGAATGAGCAGTTCTTC
TRBV28	NA	TRBJ1-4	TRBD1	CASSPGQGATNEKLFF	TGTGCCAGCAGTCCCGGACAGGGGGCAACTAATGAAAAACTGTTTTTT
TRBV5-1	NA	TRBJ1-4	NA	CASSFQPDSREKLFF	TGCGCCAGCAGCTTCCAGCCGGACAGTCGGGAAAAACTGTTTTTT
TRBV6-1	NA	TRBJ2-1	TRBD1	CASSGTIGDRVYNEQFF	TGTGCCAGCAGTGGTACGATTGGGGACAGAGTCTACAATGAGCAGTTCTTC
TRBV15	NA	TRBJ1-1	NA	CATSMEAMNTEAFF	TGTGCCACCAGCATGGAGGCAATGAACACTGAAGCTTTCTTT
TRBV30	NA	TRBJ2-3	TRBD2	CALAGAPDTQYF	TGTGCCTTAGCGGGAGCCCCAGATACGCAGTATTTT
TRBV6-1	once	TRBJ1-1	NA	CASSEGFGGGGNTEAFF	TGTGCCAGCAGTGAAGGCTTTGGAGGGGGGGGGAACACTGAAGCTTTCTTT
TRBV28	NA	TRBJ1-2	NA	CASSLRLFRDLNGYTF	TGTGCCAGCAGTTTGCGACTCTTTAGAGATCTTAATGGCTACACCTTC
TRBV10-3	NA	TRBJ1-2	TRBD1	CAISPTRDRVPYGYTF	TGTGCCATCAGTCCCACCCGGGACAGGGTTCCCTATGGCTACACCTTC
TRBV2	NA	TRBJ1-2	TRBD1	CASSENRGSNTNYGYTF	TGTGCCAGCAGTGAAAACAGGGGGTCCAATACTAACTATGGCTACACCTTC
TRBV10-2	NA	TRBJ2-7	TRBD1	CASGRTGPTYEQYF	TGCGCCAGCGGCAGGACAGGGCCAACCTACGAGCAGTACTTC
TRBV10-2	few	TRBJ1-6	NA	CASRPGINSPLHF	TGCGCCAGCAGACCAGGGATAAATTCACCCCTCCACTTT
TRBV7-9	NA	TRBJ1-5	NA	CASSPLGHLNQPQHF	TGTGCCAGCAGCCCCCTGGGGCATTTAAATCAGCCCCAGCATTTT
TRBV19	NA	TRBJ1-2	NA	CASSAAGTNYGYTF	TGTGCCAGTAGTGCCGCGGGGACCAACTATGGCTACACCTTC
TRBV19	once	TRBJ2-1	NA	CASSIVGRGNEQFF	TGTGCCAGTAGTATAGTGGGTAGAGGGAATGAGCAGTTCTTC
TRBV3-1/TRBV3-2	NA	TRBJ1-5	NA	CASSQYRQPQHF	TGTGCCAGCAGCCAATATCGTCAGCCCCAGCATTTT
TRBV18	once	TRBJ1-3	NA	CASSPLLRTATRNTIYF	TGTGCCAGCTCACCACTTCTCCGGACAGCGACACGAAACACCATATATTTT
TRBV7-3	NA	TRBJ2-1	TRBD2	CASSLSSGPNNEQFF	TGTGCCAGCAGCTTATCTAGCGGGCCCAACAATGAGCAGTTCTTC